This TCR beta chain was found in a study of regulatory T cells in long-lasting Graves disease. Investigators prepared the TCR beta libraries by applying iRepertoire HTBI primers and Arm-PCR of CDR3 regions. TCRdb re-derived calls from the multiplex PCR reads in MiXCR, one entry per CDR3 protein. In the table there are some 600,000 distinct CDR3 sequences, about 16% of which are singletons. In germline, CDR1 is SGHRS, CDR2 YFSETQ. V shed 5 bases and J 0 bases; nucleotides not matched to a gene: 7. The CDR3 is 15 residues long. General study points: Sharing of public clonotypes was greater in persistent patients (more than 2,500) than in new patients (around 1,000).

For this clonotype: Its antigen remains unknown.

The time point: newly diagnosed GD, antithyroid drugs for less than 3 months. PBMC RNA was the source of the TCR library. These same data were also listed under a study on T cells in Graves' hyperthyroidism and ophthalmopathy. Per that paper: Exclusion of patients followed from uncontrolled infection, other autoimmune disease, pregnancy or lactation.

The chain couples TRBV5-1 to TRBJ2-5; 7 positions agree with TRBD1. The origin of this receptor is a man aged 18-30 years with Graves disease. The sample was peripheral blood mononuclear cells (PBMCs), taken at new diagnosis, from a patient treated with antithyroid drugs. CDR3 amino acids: CASRAGTANQETQYF. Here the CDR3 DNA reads TGCGCCAGCAGAGCCGGGACAGCAAACCAAGAGACCCAGTACTTC.